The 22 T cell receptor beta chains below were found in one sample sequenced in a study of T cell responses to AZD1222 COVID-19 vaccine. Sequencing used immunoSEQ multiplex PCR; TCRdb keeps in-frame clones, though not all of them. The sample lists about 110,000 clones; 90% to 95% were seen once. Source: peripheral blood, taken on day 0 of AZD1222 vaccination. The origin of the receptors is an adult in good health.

CDR3 sequence: CASTRTTRTDYGYTF. The CDR3 bases are TGTGCCAGCACCCGAACGACCAGGACAGACTATGGCTACACCTTC. V gene TRBV6-5 combines with J gene TRBJ1-2; TRBD1 might be the D (6 bases). The CDR3 contains 15 residues. The germline V and J ends were trimmed by 7 bases and 3 bases, with 18 bases remaining between them. CDR1 and CDR2 (germline): MNHEY, SVGAGI.

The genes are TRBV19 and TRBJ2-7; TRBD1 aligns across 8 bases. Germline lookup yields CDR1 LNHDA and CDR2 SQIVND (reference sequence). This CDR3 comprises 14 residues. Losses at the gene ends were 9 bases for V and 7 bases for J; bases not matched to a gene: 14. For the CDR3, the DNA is TGTGCCAGCTCGGCCGGGACAGGAGGTTTAGAGCAGTACTTC. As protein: CASSAGTGGLEQYF.

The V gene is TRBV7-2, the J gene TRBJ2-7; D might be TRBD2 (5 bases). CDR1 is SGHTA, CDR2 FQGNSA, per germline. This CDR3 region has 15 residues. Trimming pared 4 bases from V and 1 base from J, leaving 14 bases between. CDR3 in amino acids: CASSSTHTGSYEQYF. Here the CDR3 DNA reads TGTGCCAGCAGCTCCACACACACGGGGTCCTACGAGCAGTACTTC. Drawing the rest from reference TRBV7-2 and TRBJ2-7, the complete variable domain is GAGVSQSPSNKVTEKGKDVELRCDPISGHTALYWYRQSLGQGLEFLIYFQGNSAPDKSGLPSDRFSAERTGGSVSTLTIQRTQQEDSAVYLCASSSTHTGSYEQYFGPGTRLTVT.

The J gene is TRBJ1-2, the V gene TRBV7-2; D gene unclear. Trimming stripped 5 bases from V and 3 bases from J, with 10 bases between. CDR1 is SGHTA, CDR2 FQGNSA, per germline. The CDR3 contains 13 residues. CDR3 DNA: TGTGCCAGCAGCCTTGAAGGGCACTATGGCTACACCTTC. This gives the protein CASSLEGHYGYTF.

The CDR3 is CASSIRQVSTGELFF. For the CDR3, the DNA is TGTGCCAGTAGTATACGACAGGTTTCCACCGGGGAGCTGTTTTTT. This chain uses TRBV19 with TRBJ2-2; possible D gene TRBD1, 6 bases. With 2 bases removed from V and 4 bases from J, the gap between germline ends came to 11 bases. Germline V gene data show CDR1 as LNHDA and CDR2 as SQIVND (reference sequence). The CDR3 loop spans 15 amino acids.

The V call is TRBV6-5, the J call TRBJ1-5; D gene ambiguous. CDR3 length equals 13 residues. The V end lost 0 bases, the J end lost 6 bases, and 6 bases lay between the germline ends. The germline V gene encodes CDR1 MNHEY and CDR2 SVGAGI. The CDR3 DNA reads TGTGCCAGCAGTTACTCCCAGGTTCAGCCCCAGCATTTT. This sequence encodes CASSYSQVQPQHF.

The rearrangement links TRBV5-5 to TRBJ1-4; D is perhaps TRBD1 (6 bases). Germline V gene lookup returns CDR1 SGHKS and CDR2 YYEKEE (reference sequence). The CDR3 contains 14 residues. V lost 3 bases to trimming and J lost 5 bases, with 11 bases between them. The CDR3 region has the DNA TGTGCCAGCAGCTCGGGACAAAAAAATGAAAAACTGTTTTTT. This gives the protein CASSSGQKNEKLFF. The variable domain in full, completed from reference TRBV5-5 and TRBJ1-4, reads DAGVTQSPTHLIKTRGQQVTLRCSPISGHKSVSWYQQVLGQGPQFIFQYYEKEERGRGNFPDRFSARQFPNYSSELNVNALLLGDSALYLCASSSGQKNEKLFFGSGTQLSVL.

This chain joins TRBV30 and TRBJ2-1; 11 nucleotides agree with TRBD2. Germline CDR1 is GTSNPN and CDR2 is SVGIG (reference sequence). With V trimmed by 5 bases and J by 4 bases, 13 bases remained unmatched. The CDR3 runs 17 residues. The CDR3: CAWPLAGGGFLYNEQFF. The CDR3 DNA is TGTGCCTGGCCGTTAGCGGGGGGGGGCTTTCTTTACAATGAGCAGTTCTTC.

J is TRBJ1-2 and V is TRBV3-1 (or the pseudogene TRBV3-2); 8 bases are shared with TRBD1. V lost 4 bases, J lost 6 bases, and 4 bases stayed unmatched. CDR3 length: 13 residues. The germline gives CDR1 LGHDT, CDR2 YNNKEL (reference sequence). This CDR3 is CASSPRTGHGYTF. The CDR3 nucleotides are TGTGCCAGCAGCCCCAGGACAGGGCATGGCTACACCTTC.

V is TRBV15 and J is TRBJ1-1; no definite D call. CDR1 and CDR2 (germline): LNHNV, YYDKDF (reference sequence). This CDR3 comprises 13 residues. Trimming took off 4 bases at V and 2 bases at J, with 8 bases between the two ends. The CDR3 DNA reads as TGTGCCACCAGCACTTCCCGTAACACTGAAGCTTTCTTT. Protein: CATSTSRNTEAFF.

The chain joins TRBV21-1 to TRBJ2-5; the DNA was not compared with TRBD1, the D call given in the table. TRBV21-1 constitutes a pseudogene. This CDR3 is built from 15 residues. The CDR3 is CASSRSRDREETQYF. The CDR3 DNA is TGTGCCAGCAGTAGATCTAGGGACAGGGAAGAGACCCAGTACTTC.

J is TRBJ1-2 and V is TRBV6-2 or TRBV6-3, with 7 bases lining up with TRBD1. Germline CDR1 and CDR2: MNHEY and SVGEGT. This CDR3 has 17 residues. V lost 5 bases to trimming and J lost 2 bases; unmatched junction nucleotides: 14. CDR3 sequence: CASSDAPGQAVNYGYTF. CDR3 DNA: TGTGCCAGCAGTGACGCCCCCGGACAGGCAGTGAACTATGGCTACACCTTC.

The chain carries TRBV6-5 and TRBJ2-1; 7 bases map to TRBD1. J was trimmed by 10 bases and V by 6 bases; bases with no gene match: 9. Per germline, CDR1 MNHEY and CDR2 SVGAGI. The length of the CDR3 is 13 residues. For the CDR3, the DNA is TGTGCCAGCAGACTTACAGGGGTCGGGGAGCAGTTCTTC. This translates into CASRLTGVGEQFF.

CDR3 sequence: CASSQTGRGTEAFF. In DNA, the CDR3 is TGCGCCAGCAGCCAAACAGGGAGAGGTACTGAAGCTTTCTTT. The rearrangement joins TRBV4-3 to TRBJ1-1; tentative D call: TRBD1 (6 bases). Germline CDR1 is LGHNA and CDR2 is YSLEER. The V and J ends lost 2 bases and 5 bases respectively, with 12 bases between them. The CDR3 has 14 amino acids.

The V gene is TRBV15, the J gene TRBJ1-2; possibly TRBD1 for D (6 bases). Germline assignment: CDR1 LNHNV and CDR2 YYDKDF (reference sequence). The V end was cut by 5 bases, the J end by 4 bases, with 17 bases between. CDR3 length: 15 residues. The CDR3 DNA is TGTGCCACCAGCGGGGGTACAGGGCCCCTCTATGGCTACACCTTC. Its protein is CATSGGTGPLYGYTF. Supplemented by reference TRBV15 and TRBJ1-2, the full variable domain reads DAMVIQNPRYQVTQFGKPVTLSCSQTLNHNVMYWYQQKSSQAPKLLFHYYDKDFNNEADTPDNFQSRRPNTSFCFLDIRSPGLGDTAMYLCATSGGTGPLYGYTFGSGTRLTVV.

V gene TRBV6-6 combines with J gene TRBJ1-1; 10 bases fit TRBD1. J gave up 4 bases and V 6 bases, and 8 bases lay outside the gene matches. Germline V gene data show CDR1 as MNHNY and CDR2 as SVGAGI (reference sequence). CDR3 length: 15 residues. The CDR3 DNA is TGTGCCAGCAGCTCAGCGACAGGGGGCCGCACTGAAGCTTTCTTT. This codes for CASSSATGGRTEAFF.

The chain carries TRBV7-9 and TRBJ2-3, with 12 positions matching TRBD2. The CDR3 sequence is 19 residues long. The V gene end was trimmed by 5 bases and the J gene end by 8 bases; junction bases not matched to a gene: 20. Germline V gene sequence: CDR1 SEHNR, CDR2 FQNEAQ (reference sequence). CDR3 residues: CASSPQALAGGVVLGTQYF. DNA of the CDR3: TGTGCCAGCAGCCCCCAGGCACTAGCGGGGGGAGTGGTGTTGGGTACGCAGTATTTT.

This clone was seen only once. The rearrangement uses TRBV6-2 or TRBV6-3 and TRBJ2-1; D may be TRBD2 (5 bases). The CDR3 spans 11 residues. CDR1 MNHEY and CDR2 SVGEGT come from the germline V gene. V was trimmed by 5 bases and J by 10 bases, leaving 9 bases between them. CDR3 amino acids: CASSPKREQFF. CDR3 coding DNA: TGTGCCAGCAGTCCAAAGCGGGAGCAGTTCTTC.

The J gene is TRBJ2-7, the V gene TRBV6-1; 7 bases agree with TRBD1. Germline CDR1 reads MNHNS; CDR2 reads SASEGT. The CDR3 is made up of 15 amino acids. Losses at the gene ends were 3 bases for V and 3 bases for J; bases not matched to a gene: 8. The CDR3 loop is CASSDPGQTIYEQYF. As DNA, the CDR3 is TGTGCCAGCAGTGATCCGGGACAGACCATCTACGAGCAGTACTTC.

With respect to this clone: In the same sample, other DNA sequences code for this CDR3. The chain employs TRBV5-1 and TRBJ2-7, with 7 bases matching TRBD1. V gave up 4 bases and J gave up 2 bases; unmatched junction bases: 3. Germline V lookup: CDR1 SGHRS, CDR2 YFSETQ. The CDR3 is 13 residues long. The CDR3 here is CASSPDRAYEQYF. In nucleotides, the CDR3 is TGCGCCAGCAGCCCTGACAGGGCCTACGAGCAGTACTTC. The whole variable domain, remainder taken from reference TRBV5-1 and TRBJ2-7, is KAGVTQTPRYLIKTRGQQVTLSCSPISGHRSVSWYQQTPGQGLQFLFEYFSETQRNKGNFPGRFSGRQFSNSRSEMNVSTLELGDSALYLCASSPDRAYEQYFGPGTRLTVT.

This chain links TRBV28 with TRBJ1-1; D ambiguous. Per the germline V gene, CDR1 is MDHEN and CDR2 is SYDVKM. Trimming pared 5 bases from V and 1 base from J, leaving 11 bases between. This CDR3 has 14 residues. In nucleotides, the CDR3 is TGTGCCAGCAGTGCTCTCAGGAGGAACACTGAAGCTTTCTTT. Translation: CASSALRRNTEAFF.

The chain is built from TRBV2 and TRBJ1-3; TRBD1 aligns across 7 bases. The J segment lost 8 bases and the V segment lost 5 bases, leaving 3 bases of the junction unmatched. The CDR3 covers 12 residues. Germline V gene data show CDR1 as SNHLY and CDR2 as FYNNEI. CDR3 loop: CASSRQGDTIYF. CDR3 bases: TGTGCCAGCAGTCGACAGGGTGACACCATATATTTT.